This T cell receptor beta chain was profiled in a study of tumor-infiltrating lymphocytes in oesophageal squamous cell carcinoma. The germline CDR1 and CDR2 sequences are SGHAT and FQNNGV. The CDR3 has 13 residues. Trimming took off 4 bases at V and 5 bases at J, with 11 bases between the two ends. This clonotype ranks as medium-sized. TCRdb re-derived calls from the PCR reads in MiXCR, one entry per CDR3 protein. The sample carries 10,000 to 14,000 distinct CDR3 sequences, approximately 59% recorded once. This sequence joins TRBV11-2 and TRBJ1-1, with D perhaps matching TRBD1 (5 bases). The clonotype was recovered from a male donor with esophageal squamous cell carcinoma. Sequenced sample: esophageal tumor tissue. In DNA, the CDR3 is TGTGCCAGCAGCTACGGGAGGGGTACTGAAGCTTTCTTT. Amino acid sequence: CASSYGRGTEAFF.